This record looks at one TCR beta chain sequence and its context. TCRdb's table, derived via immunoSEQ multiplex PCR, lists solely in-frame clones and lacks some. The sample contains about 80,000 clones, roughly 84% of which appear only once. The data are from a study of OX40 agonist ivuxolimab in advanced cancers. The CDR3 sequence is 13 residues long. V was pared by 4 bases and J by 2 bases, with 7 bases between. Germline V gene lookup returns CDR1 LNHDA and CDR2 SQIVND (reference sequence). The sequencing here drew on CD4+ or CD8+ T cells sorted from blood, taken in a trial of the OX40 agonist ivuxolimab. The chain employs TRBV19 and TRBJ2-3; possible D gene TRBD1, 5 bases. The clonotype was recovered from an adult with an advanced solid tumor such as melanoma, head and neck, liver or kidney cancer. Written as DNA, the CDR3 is TGTGCCAGTAGTAGGACATTCACAGATACGCAGTATTTT. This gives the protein CASSRTFTDTQYF. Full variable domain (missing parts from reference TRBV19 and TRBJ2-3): DGGITQSPKYLFRKEGQNVTLSCEQNLNHDAMYWYRQDPGQGLRLIYYSQIVNDFQKGDIAEGYSVSREKKESFPLTVTSAQKNPTAFYLCASSRTFTDTQYFGPGTRLTVL.